The clone carrying this TCR beta chain was detected only a few times. Generated by immunoSEQ multiplex PCR, the TCRdb table keeps only in-frame clones and is missing some. The sample carries about 110,000 clones, 71% recorded once. The J segment lost 5 bases and the V segment lost 0 bases, leaving 8 bases of the junction unmatched. CDR1 SGHTA and CDR2 FQGNSA come from the germline V gene. This CDR3 spans 17 amino acids. The data are from a study of blood T cell repertoires in COVID-19. At the level of the study: Specimens from acute and convalescent COVID-19 originated in the United States, Italy and Spain.

The sample was peripheral blood. This clonotype originated in a human donor with acute or convalescent COVID-19. The donor label of this sample is uncertain. The chain couples TRBV7-2 to TRBJ1-5; TRBD1 agrees at 9 bases. CDR3 residues: CASSLATGGLRDQPQHF. The CDR3, as DNA: TGTGCCAGCAGCTTAGCGACAGGGGGATTGCGGGATCAGCCCCAGCATTTT.